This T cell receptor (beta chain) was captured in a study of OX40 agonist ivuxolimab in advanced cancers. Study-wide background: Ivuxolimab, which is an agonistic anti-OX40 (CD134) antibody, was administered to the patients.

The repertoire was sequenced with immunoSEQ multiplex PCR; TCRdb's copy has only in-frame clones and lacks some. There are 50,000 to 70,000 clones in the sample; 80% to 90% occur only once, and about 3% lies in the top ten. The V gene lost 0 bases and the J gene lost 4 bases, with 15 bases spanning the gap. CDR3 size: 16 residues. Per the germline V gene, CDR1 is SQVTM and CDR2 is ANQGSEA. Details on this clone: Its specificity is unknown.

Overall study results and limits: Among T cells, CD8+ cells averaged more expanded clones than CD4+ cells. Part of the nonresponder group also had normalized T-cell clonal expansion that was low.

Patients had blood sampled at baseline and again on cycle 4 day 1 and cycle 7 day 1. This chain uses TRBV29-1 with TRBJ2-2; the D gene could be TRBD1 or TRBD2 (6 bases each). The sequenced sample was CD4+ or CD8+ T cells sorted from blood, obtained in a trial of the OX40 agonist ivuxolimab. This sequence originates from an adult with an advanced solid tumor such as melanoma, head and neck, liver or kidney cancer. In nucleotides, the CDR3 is TGCAGCGTTGAAGATCAGTGGGGGGCTGGCACCGGGGAGCTGTTTTTT. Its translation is CSVEDQWGAGTGELFF.